The entry that follows covers one TCR beta chain sequence. For the second PCR, which ran for about 7 to 12 cycles, a sample-barcoded 5' primer and a J-beta primer mix were used. Each CDR3 protein gets one entry after TCRdb re-called the 5' RACE reads with MiXCR. The sample holds about 1,400,000 distinct CDR3 sequences, around two fifths seen once. CDR3 size: 16 residues. Germline V gives CDR1 LGHDT, CDR2 YNNKEL (reference sequence). V was clipped by 0 bases and J by 2 bases, with 14 bases between them. This specimen comes from a study of blood T cells in healthy people across ages. The receptor was isolated from a woman aged 18-30 years in good health. The rearrangement joins TRBV3-1 to TRBJ2-7; D remains unclear. The sample taken for sequencing was blood. CDR3 loop: CASSQDRPGNPYEQYF. In DNA, the CDR3 is TGTGCCAGCAGCCAAGATCGTCCCGGCAATCCCTACGAGCAGTACTTC.